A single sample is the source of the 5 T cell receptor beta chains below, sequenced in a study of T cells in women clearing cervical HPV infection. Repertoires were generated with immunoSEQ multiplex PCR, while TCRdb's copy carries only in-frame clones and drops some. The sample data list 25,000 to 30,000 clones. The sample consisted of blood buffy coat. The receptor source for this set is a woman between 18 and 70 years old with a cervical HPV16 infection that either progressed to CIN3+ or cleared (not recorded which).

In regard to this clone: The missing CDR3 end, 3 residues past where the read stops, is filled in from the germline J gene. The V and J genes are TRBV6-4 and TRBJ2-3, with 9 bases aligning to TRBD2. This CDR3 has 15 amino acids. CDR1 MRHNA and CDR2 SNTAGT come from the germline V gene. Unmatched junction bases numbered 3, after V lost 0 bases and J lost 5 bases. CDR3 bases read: TGTGCCAGCAGTGACTCTAGCGGGAGTGGAGATACG. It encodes CASSDSSGSGDT. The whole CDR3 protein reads CASSDSSGSGDTQYF.

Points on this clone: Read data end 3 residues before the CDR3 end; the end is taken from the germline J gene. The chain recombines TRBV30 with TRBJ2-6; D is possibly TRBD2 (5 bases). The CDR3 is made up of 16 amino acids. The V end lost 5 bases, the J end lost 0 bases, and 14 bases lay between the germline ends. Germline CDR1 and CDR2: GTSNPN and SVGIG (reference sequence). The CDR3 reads CAWGGGFLSGANVLTF. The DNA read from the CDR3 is TGTGCCTGGGGAGGCGGTTTCCTCTCTGGGGCCAACGTC. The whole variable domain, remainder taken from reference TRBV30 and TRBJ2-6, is SQTIHQWPATLVQPVGSPLSLECTVEGTSNPNLYWYRQAAGRGLQLLFYSVGIGQISSEVPQNLSASRPQDRQFILSSKKLLLSDSGFYLCAWGGGFLSGANVLTFGAGSRLTVL.

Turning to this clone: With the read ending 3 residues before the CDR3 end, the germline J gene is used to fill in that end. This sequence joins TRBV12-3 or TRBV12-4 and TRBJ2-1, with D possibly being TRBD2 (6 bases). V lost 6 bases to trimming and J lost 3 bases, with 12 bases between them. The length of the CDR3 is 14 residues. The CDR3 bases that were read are TGTGCCAGCAGCTTCCGGGACTTCTACAATGAG. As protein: CASSFRDFYNE. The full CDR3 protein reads CASSFRDFYNEQFF.

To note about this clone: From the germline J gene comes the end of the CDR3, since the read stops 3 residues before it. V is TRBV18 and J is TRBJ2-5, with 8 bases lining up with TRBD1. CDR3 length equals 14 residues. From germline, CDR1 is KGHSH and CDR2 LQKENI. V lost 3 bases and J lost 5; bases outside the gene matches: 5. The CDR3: CASSPRTGRETQYF. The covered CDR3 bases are TGTGCCAGCTCACCTAGGACAGGGAGGGAGACC. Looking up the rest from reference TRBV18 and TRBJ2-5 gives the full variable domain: NAGVMQNPRHLVRRRGQEARLRCSPMKGHSHVYWYRQLPEEGLKFMVYLQKENIIDESGMPKERFSAEFPKEGPSILRIQQVVRGDSAAYFCASSPRTGRETQYFGPGTRLLVL.

CDR3 protein: CASSQVPLGGYTF. The covered CDR3 bases are TGTGCCAGCAGCCAAGTACCCCTCGGTGGC. The chain is built from TRBV14 and TRBJ1-2, with D unresolved. Read data end 3 residues before the CDR3 end; the end is taken from the germline J gene. CDR1 and CDR2 (germline): SGHDN, FVKESK. The ends were cut back, 1 base at V and 7 bases at J, with 10 bases in the middle. The CDR3 has 13 residues. The full variable domain, rest sourced from reference TRBV14 and TRBJ1-2, is EAGVTQFPSHSVIEKGQTVTLRCDPISGHDNLYWYRRVMGKEIKFLLHFVKESKQDESGMPNNRFLAERTGGTYSTLKVQPAELEDSGVYFCASSQVPLGGYTFGSGTRLTVV.